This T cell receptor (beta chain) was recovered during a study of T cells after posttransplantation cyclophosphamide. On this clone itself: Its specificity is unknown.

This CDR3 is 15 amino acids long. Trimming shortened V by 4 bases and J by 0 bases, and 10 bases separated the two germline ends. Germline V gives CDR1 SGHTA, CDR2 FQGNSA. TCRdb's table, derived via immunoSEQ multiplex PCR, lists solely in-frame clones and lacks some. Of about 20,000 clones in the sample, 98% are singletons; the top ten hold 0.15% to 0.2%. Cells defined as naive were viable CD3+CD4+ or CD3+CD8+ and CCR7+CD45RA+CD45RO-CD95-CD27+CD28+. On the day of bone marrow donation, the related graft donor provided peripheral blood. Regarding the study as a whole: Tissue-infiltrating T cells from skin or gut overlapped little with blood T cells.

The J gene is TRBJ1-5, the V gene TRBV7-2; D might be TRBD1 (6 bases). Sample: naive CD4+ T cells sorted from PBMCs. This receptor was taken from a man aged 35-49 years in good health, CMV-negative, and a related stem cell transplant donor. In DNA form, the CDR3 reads TGTGCCAGCAGCTCCAGGGGTTATAGCAATCAGCCCCAGCATTTT. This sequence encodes CASSSRGYSNQPQHF. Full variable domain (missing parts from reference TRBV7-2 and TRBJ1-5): GAGVSQSPSNKVTEKGKDVELRCDPISGHTALYWYRQSLGQGLEFLIYFQGNSAPDKSGLPSDRFSAERTGGSVSTLTIQRTQQEDSAVYLCASSSRGYSNQPQHFGDGTRLSIL.